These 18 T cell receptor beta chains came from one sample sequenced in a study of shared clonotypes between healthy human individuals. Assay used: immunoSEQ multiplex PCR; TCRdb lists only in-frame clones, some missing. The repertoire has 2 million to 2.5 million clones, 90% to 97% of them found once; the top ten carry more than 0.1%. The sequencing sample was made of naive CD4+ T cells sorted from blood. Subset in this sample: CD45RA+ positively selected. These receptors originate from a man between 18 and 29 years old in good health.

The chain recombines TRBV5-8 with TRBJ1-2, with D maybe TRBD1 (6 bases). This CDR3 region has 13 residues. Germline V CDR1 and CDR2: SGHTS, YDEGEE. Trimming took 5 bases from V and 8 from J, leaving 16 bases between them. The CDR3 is CASSRDIPWGYTF. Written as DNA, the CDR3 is TGTGCCAGCAGTCGGGACATTCCGTGGGGCTACACCTTC.

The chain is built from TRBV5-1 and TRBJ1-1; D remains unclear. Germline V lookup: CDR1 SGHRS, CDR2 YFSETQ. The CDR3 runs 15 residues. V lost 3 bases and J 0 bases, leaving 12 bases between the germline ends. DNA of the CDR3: TGCGCCAGCAGCTGGGGAGAGCTTCTGAACACTGAAGCTTTCTTT. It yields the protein CASSWGELLNTEAFF.

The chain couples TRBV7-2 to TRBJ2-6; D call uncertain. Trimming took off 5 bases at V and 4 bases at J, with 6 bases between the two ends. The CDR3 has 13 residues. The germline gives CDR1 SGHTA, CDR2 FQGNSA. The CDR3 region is CASSRRGANVLTF. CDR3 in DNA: TGTGCCAGCAGCCGGCGGGGGGCCAACGTCCTGACTTTC.

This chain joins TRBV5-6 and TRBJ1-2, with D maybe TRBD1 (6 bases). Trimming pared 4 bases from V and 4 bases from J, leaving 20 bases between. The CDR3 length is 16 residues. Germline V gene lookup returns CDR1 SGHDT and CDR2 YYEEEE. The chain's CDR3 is CASSPNNRVLGYGYTF. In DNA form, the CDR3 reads TGTGCCAGCAGCCCAAACAACAGGGTCCTCGGCTATGGCTACACCTTC. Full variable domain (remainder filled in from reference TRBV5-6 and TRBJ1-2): DAGVTQSPTHLIKTRGQQVTLRCSPKSGHDTVSWYQQALGQGPQFIFQYYEEEERQRGNFPDRFSGHQFPNYSSELNVNALLLGDSALYLCASSPNNRVLGYGYTFGSGTRLTVV.

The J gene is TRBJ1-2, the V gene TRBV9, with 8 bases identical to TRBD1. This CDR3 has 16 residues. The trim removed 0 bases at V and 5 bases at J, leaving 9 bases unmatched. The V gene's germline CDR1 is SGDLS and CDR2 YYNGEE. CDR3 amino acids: CASSVAETGGKYGYTF. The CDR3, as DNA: TGTGCCAGCAGCGTAGCTGAAACAGGGGGAAAGTATGGCTACACCTTC. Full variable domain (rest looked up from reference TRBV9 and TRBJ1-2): DSGVTQTPKHLITATGQRVTLRCSPRSGDLSVYWYQQSLDQGLQFLIQYYNGEERAKGNILERFSAQQFPDLHSELNLSSLELGDSALYFCASSVAETGGKYGYTFGSGTRLTVV.

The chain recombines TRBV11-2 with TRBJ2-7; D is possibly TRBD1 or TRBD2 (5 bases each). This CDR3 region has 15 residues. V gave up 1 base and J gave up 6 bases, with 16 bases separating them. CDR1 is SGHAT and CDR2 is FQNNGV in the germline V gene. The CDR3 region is CASSLGGIGISEQYF. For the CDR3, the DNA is TGTGCCAGCAGCTTAGGGGGGATTGGAATTTCCGAGCAGTACTTC.

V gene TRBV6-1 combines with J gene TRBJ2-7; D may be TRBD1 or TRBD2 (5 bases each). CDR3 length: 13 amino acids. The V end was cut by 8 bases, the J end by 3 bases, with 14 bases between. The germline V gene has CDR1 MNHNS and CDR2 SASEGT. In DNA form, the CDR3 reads TGTGCCAGCGAGACGGGGACCATCTACGAGCAGTACTTC. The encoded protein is CASETGTIYEQYF.

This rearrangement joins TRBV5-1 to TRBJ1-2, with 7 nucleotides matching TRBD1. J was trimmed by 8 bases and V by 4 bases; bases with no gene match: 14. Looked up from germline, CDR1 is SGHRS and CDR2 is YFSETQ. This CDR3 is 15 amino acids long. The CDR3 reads CASSPGGQTAAGYTF. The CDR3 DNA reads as TGCGCCAGCAGCCCTGGGGGACAGACTGCGGCGGGCTACACCTTC.

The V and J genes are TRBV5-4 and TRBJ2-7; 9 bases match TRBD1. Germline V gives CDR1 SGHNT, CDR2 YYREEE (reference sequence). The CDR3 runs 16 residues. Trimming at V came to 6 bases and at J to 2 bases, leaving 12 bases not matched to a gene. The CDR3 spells CASNKFGQGRAYEQYF. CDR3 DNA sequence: TGTGCCAGCAACAAATTCGGACAGGGGAGAGCCTACGAGCAGTACTTC.

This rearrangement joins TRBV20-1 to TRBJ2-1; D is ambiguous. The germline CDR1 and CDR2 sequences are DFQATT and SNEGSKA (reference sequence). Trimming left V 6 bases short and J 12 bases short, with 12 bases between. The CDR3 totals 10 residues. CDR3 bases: TGCAGTGCCGTCGCCGGAGTGCAGTTCTTC. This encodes CSAVAGVQFF.

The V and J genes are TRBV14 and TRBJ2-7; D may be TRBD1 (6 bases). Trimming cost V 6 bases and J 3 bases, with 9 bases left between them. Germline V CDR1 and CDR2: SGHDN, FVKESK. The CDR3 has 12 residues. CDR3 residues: CASSRTVYEQYF. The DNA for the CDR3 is TGTGCCAGCAGTCGGACAGTCTACGAGCAGTACTTC.

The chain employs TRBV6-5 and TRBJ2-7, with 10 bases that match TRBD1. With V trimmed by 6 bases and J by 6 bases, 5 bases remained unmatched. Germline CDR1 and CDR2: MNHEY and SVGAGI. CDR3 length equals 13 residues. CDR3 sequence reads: CASRRQGAPEQYF. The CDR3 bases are TGTGCCAGCAGAAGACAGGGGGCACCCGAGCAGTACTTC.

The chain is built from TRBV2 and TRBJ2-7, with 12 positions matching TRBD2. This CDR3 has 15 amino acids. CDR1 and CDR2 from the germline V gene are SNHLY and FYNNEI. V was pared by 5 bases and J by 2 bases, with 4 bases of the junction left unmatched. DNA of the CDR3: TGTGCCAGCAGTCGGACTAGCGGGGCAACCTACGAGCAGTACTTC. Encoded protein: CASSRTSGATYEQYF.

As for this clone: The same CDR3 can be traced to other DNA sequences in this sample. CDR3 nucleotide sequence: TGCAGTGCTAGAGTAACAGATACGCAGTATTTT. Translated, it gives CSARVTDTQYF. This chain joins TRBV20-1 and TRBJ2-3, with D uncertain. The CDR3 is 11 residues long. Germline loops: CDR1 DFQATT, CDR2 SNEGSKA (reference sequence). Between the trimmed V and J ends, which lost 1 base and 3 bases, there was a span of 2 bases.

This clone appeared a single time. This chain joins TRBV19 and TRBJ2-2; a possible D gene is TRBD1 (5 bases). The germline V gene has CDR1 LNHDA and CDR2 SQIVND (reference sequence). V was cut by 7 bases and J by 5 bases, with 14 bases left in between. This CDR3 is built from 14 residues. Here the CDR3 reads CASTSTVRTGELFF. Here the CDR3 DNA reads TGTGCCAGTACTTCGACAGTACGGACCGGGGAGCTGTTTTTT.

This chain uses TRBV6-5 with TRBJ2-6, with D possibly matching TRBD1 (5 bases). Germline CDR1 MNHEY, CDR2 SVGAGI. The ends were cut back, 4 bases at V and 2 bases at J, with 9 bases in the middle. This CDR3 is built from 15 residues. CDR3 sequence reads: CASSFGATGANVLTF. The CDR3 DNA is TGTGCCAGCAGTTTTGGGGCGACTGGGGCCAACGTCCTGACTTTC.

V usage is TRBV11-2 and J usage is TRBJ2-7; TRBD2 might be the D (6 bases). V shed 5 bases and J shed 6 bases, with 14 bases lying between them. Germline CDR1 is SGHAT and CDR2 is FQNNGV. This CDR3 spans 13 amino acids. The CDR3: CASSPRRAIEQYF. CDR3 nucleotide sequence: TGTGCCAGCAGCCCCCGGAGGGCCATCGAGCAGTACTTC.

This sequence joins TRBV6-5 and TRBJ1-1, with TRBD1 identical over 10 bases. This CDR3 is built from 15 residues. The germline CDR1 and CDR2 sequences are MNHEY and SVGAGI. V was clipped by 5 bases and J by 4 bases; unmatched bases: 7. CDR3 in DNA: TGTGCCAGCAGTCCGTCCCGGGACAGGGGCACTGAAGCTTTCTTT. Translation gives CASSPSRDRGTEAFF.